The present TCR beta chain was sequenced within a study of T cells in localized non-small cell lung cancer. Notes on the study in general: Appearances in adjacent lung were noted for a median about 60 of the top 100 tumor clones. Highest T cell clonality was seen in uninvolved adjacent lung, surpassing that measured in tumor.

Method: immunoSEQ multiplex PCR; TCRdb's copy keeps in-frame clones and lacks some. This sample has about 48,000 clones, with 70% to 80% found just once. As for this clone: What it binds is unknown.

The source is a man aged 40-75 years with stage I squamous cell lung carcinoma. The sequencing used peripheral blood, collected before any cancer treatment.

The CDR3 sequence: CASKTRAGAHNEQFF. The CDR3 nucleotides read TGCGCCAGCAAAACGAGGGCGGGGGCGCACAATGAGCAGTTCTTC. The rearrangement uses TRBV10-1 and TRBJ2-1, with D possibly matching TRBD2 (7 bases). Trimming stripped 7 bases from V and 5 bases from J, with 18 bases between. Germline V lookup: CDR1 WNHNN, CDR2 SYGVQD (reference sequence). This CDR3 region has 15 residues.